This T cell receptor (beta chain) was obtained from a study of T cell clusters in autoimmune cytopenias (dated by TCRdb to the late 2010s). Some background on the complete study: A mean age of around 56 years and a median age of 59 years were recorded for the healthy donor controls, of whom about half of the roughly 43 were female. TRB sequencing reached a median depth of approximately 53,000 reads per sample and yielded a median of approximately 2,200 distinct TRB clonotypes per sample. TRB and IGH repertoires from peripheral blood were sequenced in autoimmune cytopenia patients at active disease and during treatment follow-up, with healthy, CLL and autoimmune hepatitis controls included alongside. The study was designed to test whether a disease-specific immune repertoire signature usable as a blood-based biomarker is carried by autoimmune cytopenia patients. For primary cytopenia, the controls were 20 to 30 age-matched healthy donors, and for secondary cytopenia, the controls were more than twelve age-matched CLL patients. Autoimmune hepatitis repertoires were compared against more than 20 age- and sex-matched healthy donors. On the study overall, not on this receptor specifically: A lack of physiological T cell clusters in primary autoimmune cytopenia patients was suggested by GLIPH, as 51 clusters were found to be exclusive to healthy donors versus around 16 exclusive to patients. The TRB repertoire shifts, including less even repertoires in secondary cytopenia and CLL, mostly reflected lymphoma bias and not autoimmunity. In the comparison of secondary cytopenia with CLL, the cluster-lack signature was not observed, apparently because the dominant lymphoma-associated repertoire masked the signature. The T cell clusters were defined only in silico, and the functional role of the clusters was left to be validated experimentally. Almost three-fold more exclusive TRB clusters were observed in healthy donors than in active autoimmune hepatitis patients, consistent with an autoimmunity-wide signature.

For each sample, TRB amplification used 200 to 300 ng of peripheral blood genomic DNA, equal to some 35,000 genome equivalents. The CDR3 starts with the cysteine, ends with the phenylalanine, and has 17 residues. DNA for this receptor is not on file. According to the germline V gene (reference sequence), CDR1 reads LNHNV and CDR2 reads YYDKDF. To amplify TRB rearrangements, a touch-down multiplex PCR protocol was run with the TRB-A and TRB-B primer pools combined in a single tube. Illumina adapters and sample indices were added to the amplicons through two consecutive PCR reactions performed with Phusion HS II polymerase. The amplicons were purified from gel with the NucleoSpin Gel and PCR Clean-up kit, after which the amplicons were quantified by Qubit and checked for quality on an Agilent 2100 Bioanalyzer. Sequencing of the libraries was done on an Illumina MiSeq with paired-end, single-indexed, 600-cycle runs. Turning to the authors' computational methods: Alignment and assembly of TRB reads were performed with MiXCR version 2.1.12 and the default MiXCR reference library. A clone was defined by each unique CDR3 nucleotide sequence, and the analysis included only productive sequences with two or more reads. Alpha-parameterized diversity profiles (alpha 0 to 5), including the Shannon (alpha 1) and Simpson (alpha 2) indices, were computed with an R script to assess repertoire diversity. The tcR package was used to compute combinatorial TRB VJ usage, which was then compared between cohorts by principal component analysis with ade4. Using GLIPH, TCRbeta CDR3s were clustered on pairs of cohorts matched for age and read depth, and a Wilcoxon test was used to compare cluster frequencies. Once TCRdb had reprocessed the reads, it stored one entry per CDR3 protein sequence and supplied no DNA. These V and J calls are TCRdb output, not the study's own analysis. The sample table records almost 7,000 distinct CDR3 sequences. The ten biggest clones cover around 5.2% of the sample.

Comments on this clonotype: No antigen is known for it.

These data were also filed under a second study, of T cell repertoires in aging, cancer and after chemotherapy. The second investigation adds: Six donor age groups were covered, ranging from 30 or younger up to 70 or older, and each group contained at least three individuals. Control TCR repertoires from healthy donors were recorded across several months to years, and re-sampling revealed clear clonal overlap. The complete dataset included some 9 million TCR reads. Compared with age-matched healthy donors, untreated patients with hematological or solid cancers had significantly lower TCR diversity and higher clonality in blood. In healthy donors, the drop in TCR diversity with age came mainly from a loss of richness, whereas in cancer patients a loss of evenness also played a part. In both cancer cohorts, median generation probability rose over the chemotherapy interval, which suggests that the repertoire was reconstituted through rebound thymic output. It was noted by the authors that conclusions about immunological memory after chemotherapy cannot be drawn from the repertoire data. Peripheral blood TCR beta repertoires from healthy donors and cancer patients were profiled to examine immunoaging and T cell reconstitution after chemotherapy. Alongside some 100 healthy donors serving as a reference group, the cohort included roughly 220 cancer patients, of whom some 94 had hematological cancers and fewer than 130 had solid cancers. MiXCR versions 2.12 and 3.0.5 were used to process TRB sequences. Shannon diversity, evenness, clonality (one minus evenness), and alpha-parameterized diversity profiles from alpha 0 to 5 were included as repertoire metrics. The IGoR algorithm was used to compute generation probabilities of clones in paired pre- and post-chemotherapy samples.

In this chain, TRBV15 is recombined with TRBJ2-3; the TCRdb call, TRBD1, lacks DNA for checking. Specimen: peripheral blood. The sequence came from a human donor in good health. The CDR3 region reads CATSKGGQGPSTDTQYF. This CDR3, with the reference TRBV15 and TRBJ2-3 proteins standing in past its ends, gives the full variable domain DAMVIQNPRYQVTQFGKPVTLSCSQTLNHNVMYWYQQKSSQAPKLLFHYYDKDFNNEADTPDNFQSRRPNTSFCFLDIRSPGLGDTAMYLCATSKGGQGPSTDTQYFGPGTRLTVL.